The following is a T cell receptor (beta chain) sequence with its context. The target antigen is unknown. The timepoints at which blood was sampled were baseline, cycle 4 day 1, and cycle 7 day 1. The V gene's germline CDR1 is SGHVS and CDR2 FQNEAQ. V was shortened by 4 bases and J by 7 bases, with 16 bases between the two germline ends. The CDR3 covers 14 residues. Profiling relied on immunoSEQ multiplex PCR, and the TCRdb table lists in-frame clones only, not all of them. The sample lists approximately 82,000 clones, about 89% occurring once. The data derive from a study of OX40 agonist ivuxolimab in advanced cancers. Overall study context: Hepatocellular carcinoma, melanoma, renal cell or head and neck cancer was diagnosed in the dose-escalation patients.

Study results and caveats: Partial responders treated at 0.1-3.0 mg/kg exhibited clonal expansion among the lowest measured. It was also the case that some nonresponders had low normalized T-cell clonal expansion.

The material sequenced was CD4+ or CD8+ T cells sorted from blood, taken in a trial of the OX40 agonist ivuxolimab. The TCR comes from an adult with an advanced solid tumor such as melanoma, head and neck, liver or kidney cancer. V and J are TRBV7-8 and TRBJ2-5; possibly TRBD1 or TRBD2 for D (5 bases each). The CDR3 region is CASSSGAASWTQYF. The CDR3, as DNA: TGTGCCAGCAGCTCTGGGGCCGCTAGCTGGACCCAGTACTTC. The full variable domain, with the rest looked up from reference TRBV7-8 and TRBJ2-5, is GAGVSQSPRYKVAKRGQDVALRCDPISGHVSLFWYQQALGQGPEFLTYFQNEAQLDKSGLPSDRFFAERPEGSVSTLKIQRTQQEDSAVYLCASSSGAASWTQYFGPGTRLLVL.